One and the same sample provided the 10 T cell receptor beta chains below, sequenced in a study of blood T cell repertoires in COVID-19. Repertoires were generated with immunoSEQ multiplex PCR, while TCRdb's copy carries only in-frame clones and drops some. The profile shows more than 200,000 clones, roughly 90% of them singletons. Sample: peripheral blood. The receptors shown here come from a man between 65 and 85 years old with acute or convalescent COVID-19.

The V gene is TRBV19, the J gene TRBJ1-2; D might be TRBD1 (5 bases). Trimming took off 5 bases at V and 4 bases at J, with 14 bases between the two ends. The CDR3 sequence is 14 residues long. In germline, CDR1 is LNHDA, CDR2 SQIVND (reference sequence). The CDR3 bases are TGTGCCAGTAGTGTTGGACAAGGCGGCTATGGCTACACCTTC. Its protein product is CASSVGQGGYGYTF.

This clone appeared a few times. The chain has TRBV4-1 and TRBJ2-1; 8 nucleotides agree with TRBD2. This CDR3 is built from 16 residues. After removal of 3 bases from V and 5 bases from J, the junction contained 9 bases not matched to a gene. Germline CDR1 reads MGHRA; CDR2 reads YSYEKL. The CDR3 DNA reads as TGCGCCAGCAGCCAGTCAAGCGGGAGTAACCACAATGAGCAGTTCTTC. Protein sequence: CASSQSSGSNHNEQFF.

The DNA of the CDR3 is TGTGCCAGCAGCGGGCCTTCTAACACCGGGGAGCTGTTTTTT. It is translated as CASSGPSNTGELFF. V usage is TRBV9 and J usage is TRBJ2-2; D gene ambiguous. Between the trimmed V and J ends, which lost 3 bases and 2 bases, there was a span of 8 bases. The germline V gene has CDR1 SGDLS and CDR2 YYNGEE. The CDR3 is 14 amino acids.

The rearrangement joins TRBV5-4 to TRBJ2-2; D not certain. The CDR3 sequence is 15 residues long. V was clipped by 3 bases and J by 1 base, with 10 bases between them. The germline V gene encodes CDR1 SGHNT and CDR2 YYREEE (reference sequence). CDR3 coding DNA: TGTGCCAGCAGCTCCGAGTTGGTGAACACCGGGGAGCTGTTTTTT. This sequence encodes CASSSELVNTGELFF. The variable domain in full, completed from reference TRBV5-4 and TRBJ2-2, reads ETGVTQSPTHLIKTRGQQVTLRCSSQSGHNTVSWYQQALGQGPQFIFQYYREEENGRGNFPPRFSGLQFPNYSSELNVNALELDDSALYLCASSSELVNTGELFFGEGSRLTVL.

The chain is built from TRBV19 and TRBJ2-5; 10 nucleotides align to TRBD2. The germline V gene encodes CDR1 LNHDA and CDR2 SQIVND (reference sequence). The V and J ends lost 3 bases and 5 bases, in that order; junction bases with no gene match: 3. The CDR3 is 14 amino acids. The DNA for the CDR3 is TGTGCCAGTAGTATGAGCGGGAGGGGGGAGACCCAGTACTTC. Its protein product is CASSMSGRGETQYF.

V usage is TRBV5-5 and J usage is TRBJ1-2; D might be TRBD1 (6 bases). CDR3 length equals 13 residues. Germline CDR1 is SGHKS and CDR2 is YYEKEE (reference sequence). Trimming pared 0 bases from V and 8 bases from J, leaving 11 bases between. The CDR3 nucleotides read TGTGCCAGCAGCTTGGGGACAGTCGGAGGCTACACCTTC. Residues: CASSLGTVGGYTF.

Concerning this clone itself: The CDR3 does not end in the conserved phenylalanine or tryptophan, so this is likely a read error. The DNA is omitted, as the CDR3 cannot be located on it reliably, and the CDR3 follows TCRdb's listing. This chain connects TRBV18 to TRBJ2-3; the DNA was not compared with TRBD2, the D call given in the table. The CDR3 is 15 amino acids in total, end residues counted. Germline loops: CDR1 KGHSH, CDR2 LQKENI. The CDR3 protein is CASSPGISGSRPIFL.

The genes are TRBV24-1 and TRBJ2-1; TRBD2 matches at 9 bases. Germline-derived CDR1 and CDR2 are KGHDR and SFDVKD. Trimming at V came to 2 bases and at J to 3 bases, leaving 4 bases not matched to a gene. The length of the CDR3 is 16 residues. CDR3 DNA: TGTGCCACCAGTGATTCTAGCGGGACCCTCTACAATGAGCAGTTCTTC. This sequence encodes CATSDSSGTLYNEQFF.

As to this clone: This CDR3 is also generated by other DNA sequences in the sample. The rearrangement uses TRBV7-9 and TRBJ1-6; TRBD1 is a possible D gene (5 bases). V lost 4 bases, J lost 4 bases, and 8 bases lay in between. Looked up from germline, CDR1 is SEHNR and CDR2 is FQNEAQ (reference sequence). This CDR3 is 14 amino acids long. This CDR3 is CASSSDSYNSPLHF. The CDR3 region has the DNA TGTGCCAGCAGCTCCGACAGTTATAATTCACCCCTCCACTTT.

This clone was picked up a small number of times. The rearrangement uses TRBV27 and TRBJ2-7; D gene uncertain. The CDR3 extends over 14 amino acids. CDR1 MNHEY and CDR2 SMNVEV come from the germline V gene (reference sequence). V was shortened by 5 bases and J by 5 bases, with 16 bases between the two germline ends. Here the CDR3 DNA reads TGTGCCAGCAGTCCCCGAGGCGTCACCAACGAGCAGTACTTC. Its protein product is CASSPRGVTNEQYF.